The 10 T cell receptor beta chains below were found in one sample sequenced in a study of shared clonotypes between healthy human individuals (dated by TCRdb to 2020 to 2021). Receptors were amplified or captured by the immunoSEQ multiplex PCR assay. TCRdb mirrors the immuneACCESS table, restricted to in-frame sequences. Some clones are absent from its copies; in checked studies, under half trace to an unresolved V gene, and the reason for the others is unknown. The sample profile shows 550,000 to 700,000 clones; 55% to 85% of them were found once. The ten largest clones take up more than 1.5% of the sample. The sequenced sample consisted of memory CD4+ T cells sorted from blood. Reading the label with the study, this specimen's cell subset or site is: CD45RA-negative fraction. All receptors derive from a woman aged 25 to 39 in good health.

This sequence joins TRBV6-4 and TRBJ1-2, with D unclear. V lost 0 bases, J lost 4 bases, and 21 bases lay in between. Germline V gives CDR1 MRHNA, CDR2 SNTAGT. The CDR3 totals 18 residues. CDR3: CASSDSKMLRGASYGYTF. The DNA for the CDR3 is TGTGCCAGCAGTGACTCGAAAATGTTGCGGGGAGCAAGCTATGGCTACACCTTC.

The J gene is TRBJ1-1, the V gene TRBV7-2, with D uncertain. The CDR3 runs to 14 residues. Germline CDR1 SGHTA, CDR2 FQGNSA. The V gene lost 1 base and the J gene lost 1 base, with 7 bases spanning the gap. The CDR3 DNA sequence: TGTGCCAGCAGCTTAGGGCCTGAGAACACTGAAGCTTTCTTT. Translation gives CASSLGPENTEAFF.

The rearrangement uses TRBV11-1 and TRBJ1-5; no definite D call. Deletions cut 5 bases from V and 9 bases from J, with 5 bases between. The CDR3 loop spans 10 amino acids. The germline V gene has CDR1 SGHAT and CDR2 FQDESV (reference sequence). The CDR3 nucleotides read TGTGCCAGCAGCCTCTTGCCCCAGCATTTT. Amino acids: CASSLLPQHF. Drawing the rest from reference TRBV11-1 and TRBJ1-5, the complete variable domain is EAEVAQSPRYKITEKSQAVAFWCDPISGHATLYWYRQILGQGPELLVQFQDESVVDDSQLPKDRFSAERLKGVDSTLKIQPAELGDSAMYLCASSLLPQHFGDGTRLSIL.

This clone has just a few counts. V usage is TRBV11-2 and J usage is TRBJ2-7, with D possibly TRBD2 on 5 matching bases. CDR3 length: 15 residues. Germline V gene data show CDR1 as SGHAT and CDR2 as FQNNGV. V was pared by 3 bases and J by 2 bases, with 14 bases between. DNA for the CDR3: TGTGCCAGCAGCTTTTCCCATCGGGGTCCCTACGAGCAGTACTTC. This sequence encodes CASSFSHRGPYEQYF.

The chain carries TRBV2 and TRBJ2-7; TRBD1 is a possible D gene (5 bases). Germline values: CDR1 SNHLY, CDR2 FYNNEI. V shed 2 bases and J shed 0 bases, with 8 bases lying between them. The CDR3 totals 14 residues. CDR3 region: CASSENRNSYEQYF. CDR3 DNA sequence: TGTGCCAGCAGTGAAAACAGGAACTCCTACGAGCAGTACTTC.

The chain is built from TRBV7-9 and TRBJ2-7; 8 positions match TRBD1. Unmatched junction bases numbered 9, after V lost 9 bases and J lost 2 bases. The CDR3 sequence is 14 residues long. CDR1 is SEHNR, CDR2 FQNEAQ, per germline (reference sequence). CDR3 DNA: TGTGCCAGTGCTGGAAGGGACAGGACCTACGAGCAGTACTTC. Translated, it gives CASAGRDRTYEQYF. Full variable domain (remainder filled in from reference TRBV7-9 and TRBJ2-7): DTGVSQNPRHKITKRGQNVTFRCDPISEHNRLYWYRQTLGQGPEFLTYFQNEAQLEKSRLLSDRFSAERPKGSFSTLEIQRTEQGDSAMYLCASAGRDRTYEQYFGPGTRLTVT.

V usage is TRBV19 and J usage is TRBJ2-3; unclear D gene. This CDR3 region has 13 residues. Germline-derived CDR1 and CDR2 are LNHDA and SQIVND (reference sequence). V lost 5 bases to trimming and J lost 4 bases, with 10 bases between them. In nucleotides, the CDR3 is TGTGCCAGTAGTCCCGGACGGGCAGATACGCAGTATTTT. It translates to CASSPGRADTQYF.

This chain joins TRBV28 and TRBJ1-4, with TRBD1 matching 9 bases. The J segment lost 8 bases and the V segment lost 7 bases, leaving 8 bases of the junction unmatched. In germline, CDR1 is MDHEN, CDR2 SYDVKM. The CDR3 has 14 amino acids. As DNA, the CDR3 is TGTGCCAGCACTAGGACAGGGGCTTCGGAAAAACTGTTTTTT. It translates to CASTRTGASEKLFF.

This rearrangement joins TRBV19 to TRBJ1-1, with 9 bases matching TRBD1. CDR1 is LNHDA and CDR2 is SQIVND in the germline V gene (reference sequence). The length of the CDR3 is 16 residues. J lost 4 bases, V lost 4 bases, and 10 bases had no gene match. The CDR3 sequence is CASSRSYRGPSTEAFF. DNA for the CDR3: TGTGCCAGTAGTAGGTCCTACAGGGGGCCGAGCACTGAAGCTTTCTTT.

The table lists this clone with a count of one. The chain uses TRBV5-4 and TRBJ1-4, with a possible D match to TRBD1 (6 bases). This CDR3 contains 17 residues. Germline CDR1 SGHNT, CDR2 YYREEE (reference sequence). Trimming pared 7 bases from V and 0 bases from J, leaving 19 bases between. The CDR3 sequence is CASSIRLGGATNEKLFF. Written as DNA, the CDR3 is TGTGCCAGCTCCATTCGACTGGGGGGCGCAACTAATGAAAAACTGTTTTTT.